The clone carrying this T cell receptor (beta chain) was counted many times. Its antigen is still unknown. The CDR3 loop spans 13 amino acids. The V and J ends lost 3 bases and 2 bases respectively, with 10 bases between them. CDR1 is SQVTM and CDR2 is ANQGSEA in the germline V gene. The data belong to a study of T cells in Graves' hyperthyroidism and ophthalmopathy. Whole-study context: Peripheral blood was secured at the point of initial diagnosis, before any treatment.

Template material for amplifying TCR beta CDR3 regions consisted of RNA transcripts. HTBI primers were the set used in a first-round RT-PCR of the TCR CDR3. TCRdb re-analysed the multiplex PCR reads in MiXCR, keeping a single row per CDR3 protein. The repertoire holds roughly 740,000 distinct CDR3 sequences, with roughly 15% as singletons. No progression to ophthalmopathy during 18 months of follow-up defined stable disease. Findings and limits, study-wide: Most expanded thyroid clonotypes above 0.001 also appeared in blood.

The TCR originated in a man younger than 35 with Graves' hyperthyroidism. The specimen sequenced was blood. The genes are TRBV29-1 and TRBJ2-5; possibly TRBD2 for D (6 bases). CDR3 region: CSVEEGVQETQYF. The CDR3 DNA reads as TGCAGCGTTGAGGAGGGAGTGCAAGAGACCCAGTACTTC.